The clone carrying this TCR beta chain was detected a few times. Antigen unknown. PCR was performed using 60 Vbeta and 13 Jbeta primers. Assay: immunoSEQ multiplex PCR; the TCRdb copy retains only in-frame clones and omits some. Of approximately 200,000 clones listed, about four fifths are singletons. The sample is drawn from a study of cytomegalovirus exposure and HLA in healthy donors. Study-wide findings and caveats: Generally TCR sequences proved uncommon, though certain public TCRs appeared in numerous donors. A later analysis linked a missense DCLRE1C variant to TCR beta V- and J-gene trimming.

V was shortened by 0 bases and J by 1 base, with 12 bases between the two germline ends. From germline, CDR1 is LGHNA and CDR2 YSLEER. This CDR3 region has 16 residues. This chain links TRBV4-3 with TRBJ2-5; D gene uncertain. This receptor was taken from a girl aged 10-17 years in good health and CMV-seropositive. Material: PBMCs. CDR3 in amino acids: CASSQDLSGLQETQYF. CDR3 DNA: TGCGCCAGCAGCCAAGACCTTTCGGGTCTCCAAGAGACCCAGTACTTC.